The 22 T cell receptor beta chains in this list originate from one sample, sequenced in a study of blood T cell repertoires in COVID-19. The repertoire was sequenced with immunoSEQ multiplex PCR; TCRdb's copy has only in-frame clones and lacks some. This table has under 300,000 clones, 80% to 85% appearing once. Sequenced material: peripheral blood. The receptors were sampled from a woman aged 55-70 years with active or convalescent COVID-19.

The count of this clone is one. The DNA for the CDR3 is TGTGCCAGCAGCTTGGTCTACAACACCGGGGAGCTGTTTTTT. Residues: CASSLVYNTGELFF. The V gene is TRBV5-6, the J gene TRBJ2-2; no clear D. V dropped 0 bases and J dropped 2 bases, with 5 bases sitting between them. CDR1 is SGHDT, CDR2 YYEEEE, per germline. The length of the CDR3 is 14 residues.

The genes are TRBV7-2 and TRBJ1-5; TRBD1 aligns across 10 bases. CDR3 length: 17 residues. Trimming at V came to 1 base and at J to 2 bases, leaving 5 bases not matched to a gene. The germline CDR1 and CDR2 sequences are SGHTA and FQGNSA. The CDR3: CASSLGTGGWGNQPQHF. The CDR3 DNA reads TGTGCCAGCAGCTTAGGGACAGGGGGTTGGGGCAATCAGCCCCAGCATTTT.

The V gene is TRBV20-1, the J gene TRBJ2-5; possible D gene TRBD2, 6 bases. Germline V gives CDR1 DFQATT, CDR2 SNEGSKA (reference sequence). The V end lost 3 bases, the J end lost 1 base, and 15 bases lay between the germline ends. The CDR3 spans 15 residues. CDR3 coding DNA: TGCAGTGCTAGTAAGGGTAGCGGCTTCCAAGAGACCCAGTACTTC. Amino acids: CSASKGSGFQETQYF.

The V and J genes are TRBV2 and TRBJ1-2; D might be TRBD1 (5 bases). The CDR3 has 10 amino acids. Germline values: CDR1 SNHLY, CDR2 FYNNEI. V lost 6 bases, J lost 13 bases, and 12 bases lay in between. The CDR3 is CASSVTAPTF. DNA for the CDR3: TGTGCCAGCAGCGTGACAGCCCCCACCTTC.

Of note for this clone: The junction departs from the called germline gene at one end, perhaps through a read error. The CDR3 sequence: CARRGGTRRGEQYF. The CDR3 bases are TGTGCCCGCAGGGGGGGGACACGGCGGGGCGAGCAGTACTTC. The rearrangement links TRBV2 to TRBJ2-7; either TRBD1 or TRBD2 may fit D (7 bases each). Per germline, CDR1 SNHLY and CDR2 FYNNEI. The CDR3 has 14 amino acids. The full variable domain, in which reference TRBV2 and TRBJ2-7 provide the parts outside the CDR3, is EPEVTQTPSHQVTQMGQEVILRCVPISNHLYFYWYRQILGQKVEFLVSFYNNEISEKSEIFDDQFSVERPDGSNFTLKIRSTKLEDSAMYFCARRGGTRRGEQYFGPGTRLTVT.

There are a few counts of this clone. The J gene is TRBJ2-7, the V gene TRBV4-2; TRBD2 matches at 8 bases. This CDR3 has 16 residues. The J segment lost 3 bases and the V segment lost 0 bases, leaving 7 bases of the junction unmatched. Per the germline V gene, CDR1 is LGHNA and CDR2 is YNFKEQ. This CDR3 reads CASSQDREGGHYEQYF. The CDR3 coding sequence is TGTGCCAGCAGCCAAGATCGGGAGGGGGGGCACTACGAGCAGTACTTC.

The CDR3, as DNA: TGTGCCAGCAGCCGTACAGGGGGAGGGGCTAACTATGGCTACACCTTC. This translates into CASSRTGGGANYGYTF. The V call is TRBV3-1 (or the pseudogene TRBV3-2), the J call TRBJ1-2; 8 bases align to TRBD1. Losses at the gene ends were 4 bases for V and 0 bases for J; bases not matched to a gene: 7. Germline values: CDR1 LGHDT, CDR2 YNNKEL (reference sequence). The CDR3 length is 16 residues.

This chain links TRBV5-1 with TRBJ2-1; 10 positions match TRBD2. This CDR3 is built from 15 residues. The germline gives CDR1 SGHRS, CDR2 YFSETQ. V lost 5 bases and J lost 6; bases outside the gene matches: 8. CDR3 in DNA: TGCGCCAGCAGATACATAGCGGGGGGAGTCAATGAGCAGTTCTTC. Amino acids: CASRYIAGGVNEQFF.

This clone is a singleton in its sample. The genes are TRBV29-1 and TRBJ1-1; D is perhaps TRBD1 (5 bases). V was pared by 3 bases and J by 1 base, with 9 bases between. The CDR3 runs 13 residues. The V gene's germline CDR1 is SQVTM and CDR2 ANQGSEA. This CDR3 is CSVDRRGNTEAFF. The CDR3, as DNA: TGCAGCGTTGATAGAAGGGGGAACACTGAAGCTTTCTTT. The full variable domain, with the rest looked up from reference TRBV29-1 and TRBJ1-1, is SAVISQKPSRDICQRGTSLTIQCQVDSQVTMMFWYRQQPGQSLTLIATANQGSEATYESGFVIDKFPISRPNLTFSTLTVSNMSPEDSSIYLCSVDRRGNTEAFFGQGTRLTVV.

This chain joins TRBV10-3 and TRBJ1-2; no clear D gene. Germline V gene sequence: CDR1 ENHRY, CDR2 SYGVKD. The V gene lost 6 bases and the J gene lost 3 bases, with 5 bases spanning the gap. The CDR3 loop spans 11 amino acids. The CDR3 coding sequence is TGTGCCATCAGCGGGGACTATGGCTACACCTTC. Protein: CAISGDYGYTF.

This sequence joins TRBV28 and TRBJ2-7; TRBD2 matches at 12 bases. Germline V gene lookup returns CDR1 MDHEN and CDR2 SYDVKM. The CDR3 is 16 residues long. The V gene end was trimmed by 6 bases and the J gene end by 5 bases; junction bases not matched to a gene: 11. The CDR3 here is CASSSSGGALRHEQYF. The CDR3, as DNA: TGTGCCAGCAGCTCTAGCGGGGGGGCCCTCCGCCACGAGCAGTACTTC.

This clone was found many times. The rearrangement links TRBV2 to TRBJ2-1, with 7 nucleotides matching TRBD1. J lost 3 bases, V lost 10 bases, and 15 bases had no gene match. The CDR3 is 16 amino acids. Germline V gene lookup returns CDR1 SNHLY and CDR2 FYNNEI. CDR3 residues: CATTQGTPRFYNEQFF. As DNA, the CDR3 is TGTGCCACCACACAGGGGACCCCCCGGTTCTACAATGAGCAGTTCTTC.

The V call is TRBV6-2 or TRBV6-3, the J call TRBJ2-5, with TRBD1 matching over 9 bases. Looked up from germline, CDR1 is MNHEY and CDR2 is SVGEGT. J gave up 7 bases and V 4 bases, and 19 bases lay outside the gene matches. The CDR3 covers 18 residues. This CDR3 reads CASSSQLGRRQGGGTQYF. Written as DNA, the CDR3 is TGTGCCAGCAGTTCCCAGCTAGGACGCCGACAGGGGGGAGGGACCCAGTACTTC.

The chain recombines TRBV10-3 with TRBJ2-7; D is undetermined. The CDR3 spans 12 residues. V dropped 6 bases and J dropped 3 bases, with 9 bases sitting between them. CDR1 and CDR2 (germline): ENHRY, SYGVKD. This CDR3 is CAIRGVIYEQYF. CDR3 sequence (DNA): TGTGCCATCAGAGGAGTGATCTACGAGCAGTACTTC.

V usage is TRBV15 and J usage is TRBJ2-7; a weak D match, TRBD2 (5 bases). V lost 3 bases, J lost 3 bases, and 15 bases lay in between. The CDR3 runs to 15 residues. CDR1 and CDR2 (germline): LNHNV, YYDKDF (reference sequence). The CDR3 loop is CATSSDQTTLYEQYF. CDR3 bases: TGTGCCACCAGCAGCGACCAGACTACTCTCTACGAGCAGTACTTC.

This clone was counted once. The CDR3 DNA follows: TGTGCCAGCAGCAGAGGGTACCAAGAGACCCAGTACTTC. This gives the protein CASSRGYQETQYF. The V and J genes are TRBV6-6 and TRBJ2-5, with a possible D match to TRBD2 (5 bases). Germline V lookup: CDR1 MNHNY, CDR2 SVGAGI (reference sequence). V was clipped by 6 bases and J by 0 bases, with 8 bases between them. There are 13 residues in the CDR3.

CDR3 loop: CASSFRGAGQETQYF. The DNA for the CDR3 is TGTGCCAGCAGTTTCCGTGGAGCGGGGCAAGAGACCCAGTACTTC. This chain connects TRBV27 to TRBJ2-5, with TRBD2 matching 7 bases. Germline assignment: CDR1 MNHEY and CDR2 SMNVEV (reference sequence). The CDR3 is made up of 15 amino acids. J was trimmed by 2 bases and V by 3 bases; bases with no gene match: 6.

This chain uses TRBV10-3 with TRBJ2-5; 7 positions match TRBD1. Germline V gene sequence: CDR1 ENHRY, CDR2 SYGVKD. The CDR3 extends over 16 amino acids. The V gene end was trimmed by 2 bases and the J gene end by 1 base; junction bases not matched to a gene: 7. The CDR3 bases are TGTGCCATCAGTGAGGTCTACGGGACAGCCCAAGAGACCCAGTACTTC. Protein product: CAISEVYGTAQETQYF.

V gene TRBV19 combines with J gene TRBJ1-2; 7 nucleotides match TRBD1. CDR1 LNHDA and CDR2 SQIVND come from the germline V gene (reference sequence). V shed 5 bases and J 7 bases; nucleotides not matched to a gene: 16. This CDR3 has 16 amino acids. The CDR3 sequence: CASSASYRGSLGGYTF. The CDR3 DNA reads as TGTGCCAGTAGTGCCTCCTACAGGGGATCTCTTGGTGGCTACACCTTC.

CDR3 loop: CASSHGTGNQPQHF. DNA of the CDR3: TGTGCCAGCAGCCACGGGACAGGGAACCAGCCCCAGCATTTT. The chain employs TRBV4-2 and TRBJ1-5, with 9 bases matching TRBD1. The CDR3 length is 14 residues. V trimming: 3 bases; J trimming: 7 bases; junction bases outside the gene matches: 4. Germline CDR1 LGHNA, CDR2 YNFKEQ.

The chain uses TRBV6-2 or TRBV6-3 and TRBJ1-1, with D perhaps TRBD1 (5 bases). Germline CDR1 MNHEY, CDR2 SVGEGT. The CDR3 is made up of 19 amino acids. V lost 0 bases to trimming and J lost 3 bases, with 23 bases between them. CDR3 residues: CASSYSRVRAAGGDTEAFF. The CDR3 nucleotides are TGTGCCAGCAGTTACTCGAGGGTCAGGGCGGCGGGGGGGGACACTGAAGCTTTCTTT.

V gene TRBV7-3 combines with J gene TRBJ2-6; D perhaps matches TRBD2 (5 bases). Germline V gene lookup returns CDR1 SGHTA and CDR2 FQGTGA. This CDR3 contains 14 residues. Trimming cost V 6 bases and J 1 base, with 7 bases left between them. The CDR3 region is CASRDLSGANVLTF. CDR3 coding DNA: TGTGCCAGCAGGGACTTATCTGGGGCCAACGTCCTGACTTTC.